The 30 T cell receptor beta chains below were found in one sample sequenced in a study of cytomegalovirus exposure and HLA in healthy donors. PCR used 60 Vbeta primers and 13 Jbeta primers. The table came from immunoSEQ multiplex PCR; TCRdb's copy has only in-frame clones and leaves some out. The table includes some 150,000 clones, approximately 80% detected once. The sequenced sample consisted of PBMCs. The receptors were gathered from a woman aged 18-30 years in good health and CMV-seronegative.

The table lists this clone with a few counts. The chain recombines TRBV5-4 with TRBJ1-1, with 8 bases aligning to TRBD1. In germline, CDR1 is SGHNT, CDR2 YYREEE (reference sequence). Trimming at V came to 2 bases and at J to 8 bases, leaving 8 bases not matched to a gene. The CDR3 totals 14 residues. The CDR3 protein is CASSFDRGRGEAFF. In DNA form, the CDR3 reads TGTGCCAGCAGCTTCGACAGGGGCCGGGGGGAAGCTTTCTTT.

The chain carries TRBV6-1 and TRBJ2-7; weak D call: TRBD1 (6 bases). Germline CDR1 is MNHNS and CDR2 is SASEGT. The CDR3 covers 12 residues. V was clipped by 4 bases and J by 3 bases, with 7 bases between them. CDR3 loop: CASSGGGYEQYF. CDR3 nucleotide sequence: TGTGCCAGCAGTGGAGGGGGCTACGAGCAGTACTTC.

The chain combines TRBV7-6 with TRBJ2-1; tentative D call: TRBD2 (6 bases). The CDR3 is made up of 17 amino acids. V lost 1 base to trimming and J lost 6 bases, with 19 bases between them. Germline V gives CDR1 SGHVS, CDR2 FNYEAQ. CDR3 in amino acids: CASSLGAGGVILNEQFF. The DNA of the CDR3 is TGTGCCAGCAGCTTAGGGGCAGGCGGGGTAATCCTCAATGAGCAGTTCTTC.

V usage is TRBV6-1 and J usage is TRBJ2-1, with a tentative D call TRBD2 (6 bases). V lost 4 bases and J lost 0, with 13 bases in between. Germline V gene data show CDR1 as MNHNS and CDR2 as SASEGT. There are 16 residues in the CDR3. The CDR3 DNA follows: TGTGCCAGCAGTGTTCTATTAGCGGCCTCCTACAATGAGCAGTTCTTC. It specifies CASSVLLAASYNEQFF.

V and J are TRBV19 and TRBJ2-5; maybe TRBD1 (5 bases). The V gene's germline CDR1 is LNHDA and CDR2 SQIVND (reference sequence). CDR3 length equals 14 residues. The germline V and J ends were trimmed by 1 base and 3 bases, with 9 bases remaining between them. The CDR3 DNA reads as TGTGCCAGTAGTATAGGGACAAGGAAAGAGACCCAGTACTTC. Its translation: CASSIGTRKETQYF.

CDR3 sequence: CASSIKGLGQKEAFF. The CDR3 DNA is TGTGCCAGTAGTATAAAAGGACTGGGACAGAAGGAAGCTTTCTTT. This rearrangement joins TRBV19 to TRBJ1-1, with 7 nucleotides matching TRBD1. After removal of 2 bases from V and 8 bases from J, the junction contained 11 bases not matched to a gene. CDR3 length: 15 residues. Germline CDR1 is LNHDA and CDR2 is SQIVND (reference sequence).

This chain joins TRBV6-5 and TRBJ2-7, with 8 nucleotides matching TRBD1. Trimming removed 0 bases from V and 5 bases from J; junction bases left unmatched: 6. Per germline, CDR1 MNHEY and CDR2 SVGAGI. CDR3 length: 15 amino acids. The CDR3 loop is CASSYSRQGANEQYF. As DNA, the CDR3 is TGTGCCAGCAGTTACTCGAGGCAGGGGGCGAACGAGCAGTACTTC.

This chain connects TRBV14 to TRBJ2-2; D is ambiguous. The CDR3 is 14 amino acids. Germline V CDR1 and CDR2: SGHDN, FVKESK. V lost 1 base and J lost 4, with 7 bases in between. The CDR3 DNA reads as TGTGCCAGCAGCCAAGTTGGCGGCACCGGGGAGCTGTTTTTT. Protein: CASSQVGGTGELFF. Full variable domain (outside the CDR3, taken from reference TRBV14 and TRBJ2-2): EAGVTQFPSHSVIEKGQTVTLRCDPISGHDNLYWYRRVMGKEIKFLLHFVKESKQDESGMPNNRFLAERTGGTYSTLKVQPAELEDSGVYFCASSQVGGTGELFFGEGSRLTVL.

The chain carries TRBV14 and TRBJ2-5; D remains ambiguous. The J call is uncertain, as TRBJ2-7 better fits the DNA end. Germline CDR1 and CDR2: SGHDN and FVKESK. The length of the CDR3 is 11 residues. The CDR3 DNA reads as TGTGCCAGCAGCCCCGGTTACGAGCAGTACTTC. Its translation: CASSPGYEQYF.

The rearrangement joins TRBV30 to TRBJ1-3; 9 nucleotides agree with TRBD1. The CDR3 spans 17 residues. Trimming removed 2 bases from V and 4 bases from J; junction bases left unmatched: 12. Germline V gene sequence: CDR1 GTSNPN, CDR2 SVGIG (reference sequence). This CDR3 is CAWSNRGRGEKGNTIYF. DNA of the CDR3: TGTGCCTGGAGTAACAGGGGGCGCGGTGAAAAGGGAAACACCATATATTTT.

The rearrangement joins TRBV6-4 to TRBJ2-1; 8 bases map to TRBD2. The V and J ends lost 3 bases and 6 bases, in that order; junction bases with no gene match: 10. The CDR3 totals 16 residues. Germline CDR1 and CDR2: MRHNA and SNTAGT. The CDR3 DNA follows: TGTGCCAGCAGTGAATCGAGCGGGAGTGGTAGCAATGAGCAGTTCTTC. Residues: CASSESSGSGSNEQFF.

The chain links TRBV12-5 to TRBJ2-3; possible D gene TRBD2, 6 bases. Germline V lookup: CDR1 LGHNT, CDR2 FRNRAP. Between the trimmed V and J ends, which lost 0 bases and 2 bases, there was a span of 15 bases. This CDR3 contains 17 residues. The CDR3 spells CASGLVLFLANTDTQYF. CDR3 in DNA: TGTGCTAGTGGTTTGGTACTTTTCCTAGCGAACACAGATACGCAGTATTTT.

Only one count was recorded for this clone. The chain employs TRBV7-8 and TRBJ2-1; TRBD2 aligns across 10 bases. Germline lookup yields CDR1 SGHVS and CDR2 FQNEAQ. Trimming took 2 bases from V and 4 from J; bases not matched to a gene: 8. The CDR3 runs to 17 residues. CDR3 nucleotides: TGTGCCAGCAGCTTATCAGGTGGACTAGCGGTATACAATGAGCAGTTCTTC. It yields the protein CASSLSGGLAVYNEQFF.

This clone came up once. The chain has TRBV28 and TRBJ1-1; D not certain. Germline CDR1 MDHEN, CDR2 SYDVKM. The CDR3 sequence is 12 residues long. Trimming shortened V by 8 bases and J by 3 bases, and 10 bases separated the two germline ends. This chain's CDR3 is CASVGGHTEAFF. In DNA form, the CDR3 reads TGTGCCAGCGTGGGAGGACACACTGAAGCTTTCTTT. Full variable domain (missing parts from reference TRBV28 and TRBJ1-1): DVKVTQSSRYLVKRTGEKVFLECVQDMDHENMFWYRQDPGLGLRLIYFSYDVKMKEKGDIPEGYSVSREKKERFSLILESASTNQTSMYLCASVGGHTEAFFGQGTRLTVV.

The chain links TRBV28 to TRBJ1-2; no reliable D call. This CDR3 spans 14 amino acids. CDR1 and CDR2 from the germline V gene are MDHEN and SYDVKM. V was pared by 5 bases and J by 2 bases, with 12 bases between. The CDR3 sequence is CASSLADFNYGYTF. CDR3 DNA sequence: TGTGCCAGCAGTCTAGCCGATTTCAACTATGGCTACACCTTC.

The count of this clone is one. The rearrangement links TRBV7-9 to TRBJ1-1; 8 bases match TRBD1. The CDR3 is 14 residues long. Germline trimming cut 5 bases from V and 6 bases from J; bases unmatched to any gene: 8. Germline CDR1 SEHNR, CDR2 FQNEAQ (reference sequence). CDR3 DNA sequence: TGTGCCAGCAGCGGATGGACAGGGCTATCTGAAGCTTTCTTT. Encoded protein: CASSGWTGLSEAFF.

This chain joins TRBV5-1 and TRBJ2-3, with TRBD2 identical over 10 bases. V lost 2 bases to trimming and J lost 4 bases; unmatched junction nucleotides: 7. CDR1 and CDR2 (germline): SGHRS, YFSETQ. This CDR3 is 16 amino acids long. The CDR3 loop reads CASSFSGLATSDTQYF. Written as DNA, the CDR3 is TGCGCCAGCAGCTTCTCGGGACTAGCGACCTCAGATACGCAGTATTTT.

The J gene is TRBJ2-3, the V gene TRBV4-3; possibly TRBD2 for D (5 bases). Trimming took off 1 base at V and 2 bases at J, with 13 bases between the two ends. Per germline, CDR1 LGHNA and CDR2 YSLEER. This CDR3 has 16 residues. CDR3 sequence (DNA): TGCGCCAGCAGCCAAGTGACGGAGGACCTCACAGATACGCAGTATTTT. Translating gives CASSQVTEDLTDTQYF.

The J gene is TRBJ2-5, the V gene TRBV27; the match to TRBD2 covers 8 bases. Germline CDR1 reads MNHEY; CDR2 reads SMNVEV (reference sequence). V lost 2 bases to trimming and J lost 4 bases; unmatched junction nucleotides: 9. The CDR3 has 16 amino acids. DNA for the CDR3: TGTGCCAGCAGTTTACGGCCTAGCGGGTCTGGAGAGACCCAGTACTTC. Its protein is CASSLRPSGSGETQYF.

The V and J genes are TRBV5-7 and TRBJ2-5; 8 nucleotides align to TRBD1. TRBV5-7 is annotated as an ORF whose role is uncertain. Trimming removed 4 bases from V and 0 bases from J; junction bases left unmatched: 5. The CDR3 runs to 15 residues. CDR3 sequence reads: CASSQGAGHQETQYF. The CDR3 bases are TGTGCCAGCAGCCAGGGGGCAGGTCACCAAGAGACCCAGTACTTC.

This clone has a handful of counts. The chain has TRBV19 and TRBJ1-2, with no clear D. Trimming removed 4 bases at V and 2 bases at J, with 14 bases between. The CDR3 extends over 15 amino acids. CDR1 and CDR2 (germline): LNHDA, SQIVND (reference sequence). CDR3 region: CASSTLRGGNYGYTF. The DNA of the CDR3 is TGTGCCAGTAGTACCCTCCGAGGAGGGAACTATGGCTACACCTTC.

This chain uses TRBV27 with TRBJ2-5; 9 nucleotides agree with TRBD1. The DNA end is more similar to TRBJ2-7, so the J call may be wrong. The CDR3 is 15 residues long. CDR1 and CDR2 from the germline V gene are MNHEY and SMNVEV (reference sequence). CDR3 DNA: TGTGCCAGCAGTAACCGGGACAGGGTAACCTACGAGCAGTACTTC. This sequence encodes CASSNRDRVTYEQYF.

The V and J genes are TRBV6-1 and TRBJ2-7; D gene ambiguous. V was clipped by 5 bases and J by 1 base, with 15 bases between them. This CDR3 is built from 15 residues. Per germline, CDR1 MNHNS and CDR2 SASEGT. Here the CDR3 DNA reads TGTGCCAGCAGTCCCACGGCGGCTCGATCCTACGAGCAGTACTTC. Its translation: CASSPTAARSYEQYF.

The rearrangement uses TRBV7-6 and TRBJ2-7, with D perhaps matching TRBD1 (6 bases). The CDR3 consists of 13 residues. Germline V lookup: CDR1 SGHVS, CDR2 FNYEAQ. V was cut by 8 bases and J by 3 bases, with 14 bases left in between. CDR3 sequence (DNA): TGTGCCAGCGATACAGGGAAATACTACGAGCAGTACTTC. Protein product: CASDTGKYYEQYF.

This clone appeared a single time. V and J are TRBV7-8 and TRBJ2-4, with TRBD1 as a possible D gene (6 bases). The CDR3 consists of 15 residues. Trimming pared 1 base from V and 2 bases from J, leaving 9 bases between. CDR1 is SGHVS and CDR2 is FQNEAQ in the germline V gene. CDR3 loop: CASSLGGGPKNIQYF. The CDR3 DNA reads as TGTGCCAGCAGCTTAGGAGGGGGACCCAAAAACATTCAGTACTTC.

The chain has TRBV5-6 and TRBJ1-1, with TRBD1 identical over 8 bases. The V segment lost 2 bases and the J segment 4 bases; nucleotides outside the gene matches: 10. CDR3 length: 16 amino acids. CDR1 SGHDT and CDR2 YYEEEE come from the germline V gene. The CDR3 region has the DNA TGTGCCAGCAGCTTCTATGGGACAGGCCAGGGCACTGAAGCTTTCTTT. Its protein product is CASSFYGTGQGTEAFF.

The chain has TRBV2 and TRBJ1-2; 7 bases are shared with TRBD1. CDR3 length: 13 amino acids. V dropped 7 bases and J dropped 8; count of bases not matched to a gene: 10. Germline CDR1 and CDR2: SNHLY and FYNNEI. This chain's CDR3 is CASNLDRVGGYTF. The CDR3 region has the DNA TGTGCCAGCAACCTCGACAGGGTCGGGGGCTACACCTTC. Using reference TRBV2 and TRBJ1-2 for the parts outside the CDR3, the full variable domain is EPEVTQTPSHQVTQMGQEVILRCVPISNHLYFYWYRQILGQKVEFLVSFYNNEISEKSEIFDDQFSVERPDGSNFTLKIRSTKLEDSAMYFCASNLDRVGGYTFGSGTRLTVV.

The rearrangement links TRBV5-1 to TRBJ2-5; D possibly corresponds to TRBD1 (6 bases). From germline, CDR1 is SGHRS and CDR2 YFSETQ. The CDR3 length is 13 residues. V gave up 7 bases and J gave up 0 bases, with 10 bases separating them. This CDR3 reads CASQGSHQETQYF. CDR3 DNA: TGCGCCAGCCAGGGGTCACACCAAGAGACCCAGTACTTC.

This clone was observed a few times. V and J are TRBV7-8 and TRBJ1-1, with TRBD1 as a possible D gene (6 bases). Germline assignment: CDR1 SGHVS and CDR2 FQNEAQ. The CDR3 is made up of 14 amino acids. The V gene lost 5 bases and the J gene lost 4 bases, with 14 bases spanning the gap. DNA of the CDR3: TGTGCCAGCAGCAAGCCTAGGGGGAGCACTGAAGCTTTCTTT. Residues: CASSKPRGSTEAFF.

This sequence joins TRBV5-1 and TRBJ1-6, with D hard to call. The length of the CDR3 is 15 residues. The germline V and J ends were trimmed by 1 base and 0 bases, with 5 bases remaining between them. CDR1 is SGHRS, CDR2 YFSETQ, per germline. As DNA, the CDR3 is TGCGCCAGCAGCTTGCGTAGCTCCTATAATTCACCCCTCCACTTT. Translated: CASSLRSSYNSPLHF. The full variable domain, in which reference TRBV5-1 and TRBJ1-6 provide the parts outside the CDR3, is KAGVTQTPRYLIKTRGQQVTLSCSPISGHRSVSWYQQTPGQGLQFLFEYFSETQRNKGNFPGRFSGRQFSNSRSEMNVSTLELGDSALYLCASSLRSSYNSPLHFGNGTRLTVT.